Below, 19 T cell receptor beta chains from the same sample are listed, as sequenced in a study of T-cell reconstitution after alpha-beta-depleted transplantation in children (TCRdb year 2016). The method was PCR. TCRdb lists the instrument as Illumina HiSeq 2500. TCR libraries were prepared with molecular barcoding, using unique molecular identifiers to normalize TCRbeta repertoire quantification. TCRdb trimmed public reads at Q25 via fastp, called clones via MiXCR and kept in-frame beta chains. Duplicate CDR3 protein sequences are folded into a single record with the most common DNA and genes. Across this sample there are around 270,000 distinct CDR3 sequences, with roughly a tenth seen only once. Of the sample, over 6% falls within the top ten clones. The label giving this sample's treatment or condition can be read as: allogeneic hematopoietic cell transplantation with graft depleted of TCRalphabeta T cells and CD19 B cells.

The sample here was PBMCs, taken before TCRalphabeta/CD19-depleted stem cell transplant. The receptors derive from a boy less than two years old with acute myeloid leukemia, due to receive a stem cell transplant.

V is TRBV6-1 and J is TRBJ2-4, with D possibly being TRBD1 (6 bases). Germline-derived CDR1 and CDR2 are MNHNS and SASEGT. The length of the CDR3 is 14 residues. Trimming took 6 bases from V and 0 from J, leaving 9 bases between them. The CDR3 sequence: CASRDRLAKNIQYF. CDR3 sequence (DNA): TGTGCCAGCAGGGACAGACTAGCCAAAAACATTCAGTACTTC.

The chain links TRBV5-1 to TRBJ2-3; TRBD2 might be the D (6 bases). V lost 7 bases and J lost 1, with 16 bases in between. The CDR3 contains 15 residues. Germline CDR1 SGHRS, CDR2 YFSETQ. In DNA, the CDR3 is TGCGCCAGCTCCCGGGACTCCTCACGCACAGATACGCAGTATTTT. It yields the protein CASSRDSSRTDTQYF. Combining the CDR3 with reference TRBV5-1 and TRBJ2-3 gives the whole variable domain KAGVTQTPRYLIKTRGQQVTLSCSPISGHRSVSWYQQTPGQGLQFLFEYFSETQRNKGNFPGRFSGRQFSNSRSEMNVSTLELGDSALYLCASSRDSSRTDTQYFGPGTRLTVL.

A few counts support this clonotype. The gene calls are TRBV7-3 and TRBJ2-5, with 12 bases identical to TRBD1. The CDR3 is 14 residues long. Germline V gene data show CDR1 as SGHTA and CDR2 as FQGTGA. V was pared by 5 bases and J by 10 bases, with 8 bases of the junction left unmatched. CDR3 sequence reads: CASSKGQGAGDQYF. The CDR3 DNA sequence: TGTGCCAGCAGCAAGGGACAGGGGGCCGGGGACCAGTACTTC. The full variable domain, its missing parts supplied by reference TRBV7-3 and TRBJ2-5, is GAGVSQTPSNKVTEKGKYVELRCDPISGHTALYWYRQSLGQGPEFLIYFQGTGAADDSGLPNDRFFAVRPEGSVSTLKIQRTERGDSAVYLCASSKGQGAGDQYFGPGTRLLVL.

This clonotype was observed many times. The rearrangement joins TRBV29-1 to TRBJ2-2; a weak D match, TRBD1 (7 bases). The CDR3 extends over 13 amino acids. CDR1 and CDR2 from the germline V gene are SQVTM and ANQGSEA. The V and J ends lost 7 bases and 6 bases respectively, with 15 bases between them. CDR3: CSAGAGGPGELFF. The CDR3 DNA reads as TGCAGCGCGGGAGCAGGGGGACCCGGGGAGCTGTTTTTT.

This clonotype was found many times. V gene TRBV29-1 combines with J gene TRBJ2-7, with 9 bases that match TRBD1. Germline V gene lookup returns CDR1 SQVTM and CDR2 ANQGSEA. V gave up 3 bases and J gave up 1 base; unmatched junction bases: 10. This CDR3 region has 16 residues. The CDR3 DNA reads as TGCAGCGTTGACCTAACCGGGACAGGGCTTTCCTACGAGCAGTACTTC. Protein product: CSVDLTGTGLSYEQYF.

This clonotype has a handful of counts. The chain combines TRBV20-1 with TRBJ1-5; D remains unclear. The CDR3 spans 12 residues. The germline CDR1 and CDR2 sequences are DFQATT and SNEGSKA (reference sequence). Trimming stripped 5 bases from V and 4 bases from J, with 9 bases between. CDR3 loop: CSARALNQPQHF. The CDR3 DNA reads TGCAGTGCTCGGGCCCTTAATCAGCCCCAGCATTTT.

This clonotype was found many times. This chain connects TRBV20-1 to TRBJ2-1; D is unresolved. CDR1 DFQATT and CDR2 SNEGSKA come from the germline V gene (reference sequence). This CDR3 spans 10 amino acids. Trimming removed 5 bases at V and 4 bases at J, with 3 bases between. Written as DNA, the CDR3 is TGCAGTGCTGGGTACAATGAGCAGTTCTTC. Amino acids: CSAGYNEQFF.

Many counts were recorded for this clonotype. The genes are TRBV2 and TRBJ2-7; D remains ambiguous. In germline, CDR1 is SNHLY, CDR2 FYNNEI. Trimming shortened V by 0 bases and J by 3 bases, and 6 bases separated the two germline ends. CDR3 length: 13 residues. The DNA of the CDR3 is TGTGCCAGCAGTGAAGCAGCGTTCTACGAGCAGTACTTC. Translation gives CASSEAAFYEQYF.

CDR3 sequence: CASSLDSGVPNEQFF. The DNA for the CDR3 is TGTGCCAGCAGCTTAGATAGCGGGGTGCCAAATGAGCAGTTCTTC. V usage is TRBV7-2 and J usage is TRBJ2-1, with TRBD2 matching over 8 bases. The J segment lost 7 bases and the V segment lost 1 base, leaving 6 bases of the junction unmatched. Per the germline V gene, CDR1 is SGHTA and CDR2 is FQGNSA. The CDR3 covers 15 residues.

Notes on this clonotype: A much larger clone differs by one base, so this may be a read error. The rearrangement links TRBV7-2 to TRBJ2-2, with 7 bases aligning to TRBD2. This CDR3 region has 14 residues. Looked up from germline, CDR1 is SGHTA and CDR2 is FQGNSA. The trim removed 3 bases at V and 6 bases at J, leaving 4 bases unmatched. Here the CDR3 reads CASSLTSPAGELFF. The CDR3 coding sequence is TGTGCCAGCAGCTTGACTAGCCCGGCCGGGGAGCTGTTTTTT.

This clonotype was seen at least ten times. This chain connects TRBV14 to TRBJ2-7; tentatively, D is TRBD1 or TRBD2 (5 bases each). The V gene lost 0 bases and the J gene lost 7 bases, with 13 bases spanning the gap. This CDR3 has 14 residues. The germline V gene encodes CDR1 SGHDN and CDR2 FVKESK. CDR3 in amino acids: CASSQERGVGEQYF. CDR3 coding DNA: TGTGCCAGCAGCCAAGAGAGAGGGGTCGGGGAGCAGTACTTC.

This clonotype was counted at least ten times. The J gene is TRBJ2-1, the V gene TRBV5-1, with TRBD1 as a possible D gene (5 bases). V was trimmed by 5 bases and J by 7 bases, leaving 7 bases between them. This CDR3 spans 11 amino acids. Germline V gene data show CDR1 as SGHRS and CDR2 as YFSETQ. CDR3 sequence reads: CASRKGNEQFF. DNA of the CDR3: TGCGCCAGCAGAAAGGGGAATGAGCAGTTCTTC. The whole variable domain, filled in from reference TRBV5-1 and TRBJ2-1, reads KAGVTQTPRYLIKTRGQQVTLSCSPISGHRSVSWYQQTPGQGLQFLFEYFSETQRNKGNFPGRFSGRQFSNSRSEMNVSTLELGDSALYLCASRKGNEQFFGPGTRLTVL.

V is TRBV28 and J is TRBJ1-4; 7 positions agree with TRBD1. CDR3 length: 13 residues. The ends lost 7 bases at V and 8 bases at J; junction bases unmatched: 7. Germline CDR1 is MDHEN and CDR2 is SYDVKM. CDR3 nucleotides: TGTGCCAGCAAAGACAGGGTTCGAGAAAAACTGTTTTTT. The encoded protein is CASKDRVREKLFF.

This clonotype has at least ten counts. Here the CDR3 DNA reads TGCACCAGCAGCCAAGATAAGACTAGCGGGGGGGCCGGAGAGACCCAGTACTTC. It yields the protein CTSSQDKTSGGAGETQYF. This chain joins TRBV1 and TRBJ2-5; the D segment call TRBD2 is taken from the table without a DNA check. TRBV1 is flagged as a pseudogene. The CDR3 contains 18 residues.

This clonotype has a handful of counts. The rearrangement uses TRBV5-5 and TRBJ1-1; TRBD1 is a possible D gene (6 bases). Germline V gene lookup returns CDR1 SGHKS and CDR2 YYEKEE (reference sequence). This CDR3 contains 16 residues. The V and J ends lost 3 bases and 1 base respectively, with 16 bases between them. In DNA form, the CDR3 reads TGTGCCAGCAGCTCCAGACCCGGGACACAGAACACTGAAGCTTTCTTT. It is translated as CASSSRPGTQNTEAFF. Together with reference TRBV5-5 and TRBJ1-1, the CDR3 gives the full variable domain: DAGVTQSPTHLIKTRGQQVTLRCSPISGHKSVSWYQQVLGQGPQFIFQYYEKEERGRGNFPDRFSARQFPNYSSELNVNALLLGDSALYLCASSSRPGTQNTEAFFGQGTRLTVV.

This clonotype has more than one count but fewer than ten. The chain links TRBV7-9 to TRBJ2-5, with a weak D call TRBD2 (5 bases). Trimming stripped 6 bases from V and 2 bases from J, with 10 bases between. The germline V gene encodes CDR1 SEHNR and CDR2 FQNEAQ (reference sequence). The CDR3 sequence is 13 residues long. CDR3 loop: CASRGGRQETQYF. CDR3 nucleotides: TGTGCCAGCAGGGGCGGGCGTCAAGAGACCCAGTACTTC.

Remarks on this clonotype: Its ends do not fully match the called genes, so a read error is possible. The CDR3 loop reads CVSKALAGGPVTGEPFF. CDR3 sequence (DNA): TGTGTCAGCAAAGCGTTAGCGGGAGGGCCGGTCACCGGGGAGCCGTTTTTT. This rearrangement joins TRBV7-7 to TRBJ2-2, with 11 bases lining up with TRBD2. Germline V CDR1 and CDR2: SSHAT, FNYEAQ (reference sequence). There are 17 residues in the CDR3. The variable domain in full, with the rest retrieved from reference TRBV7-7 and TRBJ2-2, is GAGVSQSPRYKVTKRGQDVTLRCDPISSHATLYWYQQALGQGPEFLTYFNYEAQPDKSGLPSDRFSAERPEGSISTLTIQRTEQRDSAMYRCVSKALAGGPVTGEPFFGEGSRLTVL.

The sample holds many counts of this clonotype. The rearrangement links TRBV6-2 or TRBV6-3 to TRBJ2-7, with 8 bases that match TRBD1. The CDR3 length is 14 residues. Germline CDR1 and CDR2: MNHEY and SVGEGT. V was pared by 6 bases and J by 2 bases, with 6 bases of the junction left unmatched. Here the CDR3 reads CASRRKQGAYEQYF. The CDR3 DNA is TGTGCCAGCAGGCGGAAACAGGGGGCCTACGAGCAGTACTTC.

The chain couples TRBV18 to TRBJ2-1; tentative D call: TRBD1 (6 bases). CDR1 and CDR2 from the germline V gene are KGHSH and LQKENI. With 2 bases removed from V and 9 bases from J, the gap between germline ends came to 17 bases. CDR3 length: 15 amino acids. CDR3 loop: CASSPAPGHPIEQFF. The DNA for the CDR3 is TGTGCCAGCTCACCAGCCCCGGGACATCCAATTGAGCAGTTCTTC.